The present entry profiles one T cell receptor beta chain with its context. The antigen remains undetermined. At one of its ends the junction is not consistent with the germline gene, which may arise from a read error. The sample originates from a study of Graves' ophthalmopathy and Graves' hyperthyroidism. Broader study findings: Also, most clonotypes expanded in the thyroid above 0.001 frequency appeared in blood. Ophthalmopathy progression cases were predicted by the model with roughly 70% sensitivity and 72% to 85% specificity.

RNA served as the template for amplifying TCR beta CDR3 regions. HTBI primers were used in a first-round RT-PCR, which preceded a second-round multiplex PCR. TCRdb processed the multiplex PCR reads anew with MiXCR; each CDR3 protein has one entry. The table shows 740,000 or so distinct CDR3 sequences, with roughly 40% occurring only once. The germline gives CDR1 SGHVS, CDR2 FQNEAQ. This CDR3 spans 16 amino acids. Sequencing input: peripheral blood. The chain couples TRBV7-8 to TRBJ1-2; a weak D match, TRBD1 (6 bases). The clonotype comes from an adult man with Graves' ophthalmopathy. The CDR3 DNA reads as TGTGCCAGCAGCCAGGAACCTAACAGGGCCAACTATGGCTACACTTTC. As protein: CASSQEPNRANYGYTF.